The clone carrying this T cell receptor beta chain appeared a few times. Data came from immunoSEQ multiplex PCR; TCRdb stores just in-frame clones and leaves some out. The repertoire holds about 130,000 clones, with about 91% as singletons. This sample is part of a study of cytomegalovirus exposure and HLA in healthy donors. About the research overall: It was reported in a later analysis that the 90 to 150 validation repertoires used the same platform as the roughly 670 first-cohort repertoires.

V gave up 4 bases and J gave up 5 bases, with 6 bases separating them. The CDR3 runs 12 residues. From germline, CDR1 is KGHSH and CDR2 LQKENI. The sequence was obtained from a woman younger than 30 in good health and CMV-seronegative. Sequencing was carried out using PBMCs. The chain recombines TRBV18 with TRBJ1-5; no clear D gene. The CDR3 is CASSHNDQPQHF. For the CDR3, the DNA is TGTGCCAGCTCACACAACGATCAGCCCCAGCATTTT. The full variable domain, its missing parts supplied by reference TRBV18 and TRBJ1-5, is NAGVMQNPRHLVRRRGQEARLRCSPMKGHSHVYWYRQLPEEGLKFMVYLQKENIIDESGMPKERFSAEFPKEGPSILRIQQVVRGDSAAYFCASSHNDQPQHFGDGTRLSIL.